This T cell receptor beta chain is drawn from a study of OX40 agonist ivuxolimab in advanced cancers. At the level of the study: There were three patients with partial responses, one having hepatocellular carcinoma and two cutaneous melanoma.

Study findings and constraints: The antigen specificity of the peripheral T cells (those that were expanded) was not determined.

Clones were read by immunoSEQ multiplex PCR, and TCRdb kept only the in-frame ones, dropping some. This sample yields more than 80,000 clones, of which less than 95% are seen a single time; roughly 0.5% belongs to the top ten. Comment on this clone: Antigen specificity is unknown.

Sequenced here: CD4+ or CD8+ T cells sorted from blood, sampled in a trial of the OX40 agonist ivuxolimab. The sequence was obtained from an adult with an advanced solid tumor such as melanoma, head and neck, liver or kidney cancer.

The CDR3 region is CASSPPGTSGTDTQYF. The CDR3 nucleotides read TGTGCCAGCAGTCCCCCCGGGACTAGCGGAACAGATACGCAGTATTTT. The V gene is TRBV28, the J gene TRBJ2-3; 11 bases are shared with TRBD2. The CDR3 totals 16 residues. Trimming at V came to 5 bases and at J to 3 bases, leaving 7 bases not matched to a gene. Germline assignment: CDR1 MDHEN and CDR2 SYDVKM.